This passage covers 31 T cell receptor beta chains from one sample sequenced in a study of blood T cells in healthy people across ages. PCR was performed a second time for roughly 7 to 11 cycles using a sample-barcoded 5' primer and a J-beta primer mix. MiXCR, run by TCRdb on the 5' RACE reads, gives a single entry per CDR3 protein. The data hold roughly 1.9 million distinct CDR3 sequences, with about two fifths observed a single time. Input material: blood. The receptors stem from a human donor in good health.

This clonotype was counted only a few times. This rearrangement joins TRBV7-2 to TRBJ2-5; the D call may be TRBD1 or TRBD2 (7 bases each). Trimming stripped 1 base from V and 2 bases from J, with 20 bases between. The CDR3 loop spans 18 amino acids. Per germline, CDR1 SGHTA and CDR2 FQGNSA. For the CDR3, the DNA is TGTGCCAGCAGCTTAGTAGGGCCCCGACAGGGACTACAAGAGACCCAGTACTTC. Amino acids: CASSLVGPRQGLQETQYF.

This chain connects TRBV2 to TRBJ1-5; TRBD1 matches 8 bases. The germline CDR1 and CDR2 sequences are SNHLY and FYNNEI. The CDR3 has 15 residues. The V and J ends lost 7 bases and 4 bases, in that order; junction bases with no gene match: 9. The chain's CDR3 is CASTTGQGRNQPQHF. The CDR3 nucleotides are TGTGCCAGCACCACCGGACAGGGTCGAAATCAGCCCCAGCATTTT.

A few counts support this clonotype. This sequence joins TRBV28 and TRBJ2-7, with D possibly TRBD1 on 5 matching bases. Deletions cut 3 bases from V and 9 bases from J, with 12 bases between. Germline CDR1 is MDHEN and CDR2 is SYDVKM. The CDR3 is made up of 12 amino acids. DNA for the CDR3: TGTGCCAGCAGTTTTGTCAGGGCGTTGCAGTACTTC. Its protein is CASSFVRALQYF.

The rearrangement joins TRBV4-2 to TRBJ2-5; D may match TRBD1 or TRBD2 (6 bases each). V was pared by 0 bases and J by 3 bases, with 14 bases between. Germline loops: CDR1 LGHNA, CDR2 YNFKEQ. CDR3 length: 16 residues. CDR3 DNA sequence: TGTGCCAGCAGCCAAGATCGGGGGCGCGGGGAAGAGACCCAGTACTTC. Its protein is CASSQDRGRGEETQYF.

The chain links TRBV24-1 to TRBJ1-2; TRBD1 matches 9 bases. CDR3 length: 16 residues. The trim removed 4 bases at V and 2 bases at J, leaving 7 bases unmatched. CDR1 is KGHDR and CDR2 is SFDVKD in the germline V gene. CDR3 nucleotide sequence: TGTGCCACCAGTGAACCGACCGGGACAGGGAACTATGGCTACACCTTC. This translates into CATSEPTGTGNYGYTF.

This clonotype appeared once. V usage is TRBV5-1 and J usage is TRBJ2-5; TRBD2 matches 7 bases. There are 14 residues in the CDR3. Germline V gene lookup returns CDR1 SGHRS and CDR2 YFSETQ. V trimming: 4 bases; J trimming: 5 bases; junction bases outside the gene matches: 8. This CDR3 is CASSGMAGEETQYF. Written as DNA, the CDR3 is TGCGCCAGCAGCGGGATGGCGGGGGAGGAGACCCAGTACTTC.

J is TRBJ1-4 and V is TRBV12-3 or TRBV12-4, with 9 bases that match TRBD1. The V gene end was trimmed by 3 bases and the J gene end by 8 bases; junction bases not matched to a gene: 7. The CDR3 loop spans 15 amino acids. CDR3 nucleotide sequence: TGTGCCAGCAGTTTCCCGGACAGGGGCGGCGAAAAACTGTTTTTT. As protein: CASSFPDRGGEKLFF.

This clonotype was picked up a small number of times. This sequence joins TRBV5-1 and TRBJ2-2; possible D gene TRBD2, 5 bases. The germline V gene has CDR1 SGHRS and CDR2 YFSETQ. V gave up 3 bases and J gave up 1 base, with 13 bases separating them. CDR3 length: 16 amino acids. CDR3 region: CASSSDSGMNTGELFF. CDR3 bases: TGCGCCAGCAGCTCGGACTCCGGGATGAACACCGGGGAGCTGTTTTTT.

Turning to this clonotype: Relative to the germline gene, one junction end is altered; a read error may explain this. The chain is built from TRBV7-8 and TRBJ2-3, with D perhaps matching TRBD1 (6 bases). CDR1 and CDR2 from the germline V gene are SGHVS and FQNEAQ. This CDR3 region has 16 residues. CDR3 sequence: CVSSFQGLAFTDTQYF. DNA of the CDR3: TGTGTCAGCAGCTTCCAGGGGTTAGCTTTCACAGATACGCAGTATTTT.

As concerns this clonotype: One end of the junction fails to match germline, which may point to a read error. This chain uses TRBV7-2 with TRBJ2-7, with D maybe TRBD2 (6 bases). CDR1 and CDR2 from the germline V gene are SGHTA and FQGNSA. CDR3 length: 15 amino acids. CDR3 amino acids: CASSLDGTRTYEQYF. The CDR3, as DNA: TGTGCCAGCAGTTTAGATGGGACTCGCACCTACGAGCAGTACTTC.

Written as DNA, the CDR3 is TGCAGTGCTAGTCTGCAGGGGGGCCTTTTTAGCGGCTACACCTTC. Amino acid sequence: CSASLQGGLFSGYTF. The chain recombines TRBV20-1 with TRBJ1-2, with TRBD1 matching over 7 bases. The CDR3 has 15 residues. J was trimmed by 8 bases and V by 3 bases; bases with no gene match: 15. CDR1 DFQATT and CDR2 SNEGSKA come from the germline V gene (reference sequence).

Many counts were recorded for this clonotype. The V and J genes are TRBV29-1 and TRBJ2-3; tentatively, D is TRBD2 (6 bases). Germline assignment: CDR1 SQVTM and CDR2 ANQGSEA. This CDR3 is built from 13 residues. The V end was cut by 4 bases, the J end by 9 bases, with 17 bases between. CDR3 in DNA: TGCAGCGTTGCGACTACGGGGGACCGCACGCAGTATTTT. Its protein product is CSVATTGDRTQYF.

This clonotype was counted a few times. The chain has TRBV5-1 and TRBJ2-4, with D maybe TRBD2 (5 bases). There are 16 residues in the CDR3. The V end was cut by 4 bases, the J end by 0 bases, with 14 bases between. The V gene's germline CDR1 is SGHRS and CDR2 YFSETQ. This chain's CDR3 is CASSGGKLSAKNIQYF. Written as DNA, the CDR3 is TGCGCCAGCAGCGGAGGAAAACTCTCAGCCAAAAACATTCAGTACTTC. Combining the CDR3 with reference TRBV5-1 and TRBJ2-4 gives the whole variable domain KAGVTQTPRYLIKTRGQQVTLSCSPISGHRSVSWYQQTPGQGLQFLFEYFSETQRNKGNFPGRFSGRQFSNSRSEMNVSTLELGDSALYLCASSGGKLSAKNIQYFGAGTRLSVL.

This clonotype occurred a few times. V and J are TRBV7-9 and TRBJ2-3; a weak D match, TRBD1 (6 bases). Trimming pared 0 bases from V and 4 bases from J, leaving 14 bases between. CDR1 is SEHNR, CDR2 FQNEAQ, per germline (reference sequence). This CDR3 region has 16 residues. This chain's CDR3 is CASSLATLDRSDTQYF. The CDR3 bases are TGTGCCAGCAGCTTAGCCACCTTGGACAGATCAGATACGCAGTATTTT.

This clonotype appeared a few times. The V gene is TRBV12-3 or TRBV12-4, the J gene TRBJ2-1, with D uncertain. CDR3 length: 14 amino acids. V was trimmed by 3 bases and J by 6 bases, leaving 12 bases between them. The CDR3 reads CASSFDDGTNEQFF. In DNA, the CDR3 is TGTGCCAGCAGTTTTGACGACGGAACCAATGAGCAGTTCTTC.

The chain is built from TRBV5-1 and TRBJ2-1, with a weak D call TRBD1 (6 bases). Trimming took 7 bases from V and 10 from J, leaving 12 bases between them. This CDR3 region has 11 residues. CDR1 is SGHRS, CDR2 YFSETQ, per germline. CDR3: CASGPGTEQFF. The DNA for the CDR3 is TGCGCCAGCGGTCCCGGGACAGAGCAGTTCTTC.

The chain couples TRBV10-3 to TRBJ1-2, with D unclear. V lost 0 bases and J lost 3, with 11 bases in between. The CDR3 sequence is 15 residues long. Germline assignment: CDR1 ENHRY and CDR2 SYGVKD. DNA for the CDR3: TGTGCCATCAGTGAGTCATGGACGGATTACTATGGCTACACCTTC. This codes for CAISESWTDYYGYTF.

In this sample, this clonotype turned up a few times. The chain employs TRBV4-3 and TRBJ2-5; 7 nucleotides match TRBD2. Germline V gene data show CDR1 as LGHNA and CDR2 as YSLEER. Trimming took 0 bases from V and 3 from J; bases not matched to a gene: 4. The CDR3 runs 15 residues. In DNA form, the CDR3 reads TGCGCCAGCAGCCAAGATTGGGGGGGGGAAGAGACCCAGTACTTC. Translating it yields CASSQDWGGEETQYF.

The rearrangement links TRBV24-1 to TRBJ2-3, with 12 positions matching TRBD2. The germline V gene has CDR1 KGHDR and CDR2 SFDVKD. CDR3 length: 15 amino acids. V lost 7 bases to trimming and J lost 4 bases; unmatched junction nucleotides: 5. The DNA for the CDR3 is TGTGCCACCAGCGATGCTAGCGGGGGGGCAGATACGCAGTATTTT. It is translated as CATSDASGGADTQYF.

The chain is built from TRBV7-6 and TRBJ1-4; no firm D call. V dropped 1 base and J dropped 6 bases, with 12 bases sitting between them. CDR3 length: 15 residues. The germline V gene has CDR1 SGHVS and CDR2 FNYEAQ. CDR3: CASSLGIGLDEKLFF. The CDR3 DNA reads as TGTGCCAGCAGCTTAGGAATAGGGTTAGATGAAAAACTGTTTTTT.

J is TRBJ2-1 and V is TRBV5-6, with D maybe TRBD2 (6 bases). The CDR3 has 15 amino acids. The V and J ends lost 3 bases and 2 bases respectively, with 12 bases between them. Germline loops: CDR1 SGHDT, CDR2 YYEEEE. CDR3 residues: CASSSWGEAYNEQFF. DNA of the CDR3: TGTGCCAGCAGCTCCTGGGGGGAGGCCTACAATGAGCAGTTCTTC. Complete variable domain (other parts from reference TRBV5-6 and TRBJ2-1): DAGVTQSPTHLIKTRGQQVTLRCSPKSGHDTVSWYQQALGQGPQFIFQYYEEEERQRGNFPDRFSGHQFPNYSSELNVNALLLGDSALYLCASSSWGEAYNEQFFGPGTRLTVL.

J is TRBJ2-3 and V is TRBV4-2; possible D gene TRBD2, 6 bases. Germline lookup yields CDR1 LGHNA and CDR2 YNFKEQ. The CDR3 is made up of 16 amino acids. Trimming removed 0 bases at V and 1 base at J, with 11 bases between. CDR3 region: CASSQDGGSGTDTQYF. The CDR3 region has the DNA TGTGCCAGCAGCCAAGACGGGGGTTCTGGCACAGATACGCAGTATTTT.

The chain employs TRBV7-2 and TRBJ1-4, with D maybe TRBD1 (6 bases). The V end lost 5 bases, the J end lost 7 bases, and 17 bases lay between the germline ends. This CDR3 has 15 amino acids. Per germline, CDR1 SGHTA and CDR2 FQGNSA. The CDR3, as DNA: TGTGCCAGCAGCGCGCTCACAGGGTTGAGTGAAAAACTGTTTTTT. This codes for CASSALTGLSEKLFF.

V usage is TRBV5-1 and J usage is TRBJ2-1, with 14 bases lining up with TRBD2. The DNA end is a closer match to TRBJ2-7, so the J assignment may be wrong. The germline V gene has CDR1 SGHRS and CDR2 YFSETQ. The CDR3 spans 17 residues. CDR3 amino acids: CASSLGGTSGGYNEQYF. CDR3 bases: TGCGCCAGCAGCTTGGGAGGGACTAGCGGGGGATACAATGAGCAGTACTTC.

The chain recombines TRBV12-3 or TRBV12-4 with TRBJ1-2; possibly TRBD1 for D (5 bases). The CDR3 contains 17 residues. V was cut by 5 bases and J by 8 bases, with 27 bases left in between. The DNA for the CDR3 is TGTGCCAGCAGTCCCTCAGCCTTCGTCAGGGAACTATGGGGCTACACCTTC. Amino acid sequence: CASSPSAFVRELWGYTF.

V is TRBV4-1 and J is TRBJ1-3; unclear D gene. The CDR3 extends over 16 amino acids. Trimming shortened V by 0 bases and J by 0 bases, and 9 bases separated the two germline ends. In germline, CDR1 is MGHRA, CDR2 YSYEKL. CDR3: CASSQDRTGSGNTIYF. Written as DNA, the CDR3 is TGCGCCAGCAGCCAAGATCGAACGGGCTCTGGAAACACCATATATTTT.

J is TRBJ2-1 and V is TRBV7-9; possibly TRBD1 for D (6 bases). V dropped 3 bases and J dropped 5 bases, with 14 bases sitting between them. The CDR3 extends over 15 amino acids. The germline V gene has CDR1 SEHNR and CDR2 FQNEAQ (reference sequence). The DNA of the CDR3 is TGTGCCAGCAGCTTGCCGCTGGGGGCAGACAATGAGCAGTTCTTC. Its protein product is CASSLPLGADNEQFF.

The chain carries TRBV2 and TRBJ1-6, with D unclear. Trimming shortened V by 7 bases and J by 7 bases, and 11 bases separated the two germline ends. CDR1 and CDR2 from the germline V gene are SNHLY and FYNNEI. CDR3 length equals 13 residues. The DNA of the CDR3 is TGTGCCAGCAAGAGTTACGGGAATTCACCCCTCCACTTT. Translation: CASKSYGNSPLHF.

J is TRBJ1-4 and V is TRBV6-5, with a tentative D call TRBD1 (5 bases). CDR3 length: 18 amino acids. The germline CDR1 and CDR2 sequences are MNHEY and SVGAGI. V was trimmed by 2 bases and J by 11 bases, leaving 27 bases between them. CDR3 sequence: CASSYPFWGGNLSGKLFF. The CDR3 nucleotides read TGTGCCAGCAGTTACCCCTTCTGGGGGGGGAACCTGAGTGGGAAACTGTTTTTT.

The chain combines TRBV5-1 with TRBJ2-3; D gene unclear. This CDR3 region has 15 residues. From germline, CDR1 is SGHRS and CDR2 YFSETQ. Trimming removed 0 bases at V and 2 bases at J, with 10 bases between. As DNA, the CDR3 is TGCGCCAGCAGCTTGGACCCTTCTAACACAGATACGCAGTATTTT. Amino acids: CASSLDPSNTDTQYF.

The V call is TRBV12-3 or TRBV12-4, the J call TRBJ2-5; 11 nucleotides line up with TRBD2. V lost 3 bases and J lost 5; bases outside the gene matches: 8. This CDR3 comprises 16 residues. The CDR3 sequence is CASSLLAGGYLETQYF. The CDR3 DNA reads TGTGCCAGCAGTTTGCTAGCGGGGGGTTATCTGGAGACCCAGTACTTC.